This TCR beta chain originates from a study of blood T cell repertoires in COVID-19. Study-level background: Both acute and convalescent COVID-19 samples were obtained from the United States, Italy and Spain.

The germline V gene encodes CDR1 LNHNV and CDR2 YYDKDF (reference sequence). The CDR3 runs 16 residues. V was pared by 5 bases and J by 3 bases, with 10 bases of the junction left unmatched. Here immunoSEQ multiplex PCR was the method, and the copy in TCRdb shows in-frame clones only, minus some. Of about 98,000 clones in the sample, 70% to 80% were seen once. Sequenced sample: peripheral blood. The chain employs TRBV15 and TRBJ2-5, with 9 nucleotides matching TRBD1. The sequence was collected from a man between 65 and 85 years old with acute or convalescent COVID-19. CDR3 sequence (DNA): TGTGCCACCAGCCCCCTGCCCTGGGACAGGGAAGAGACCCAGTACTTC. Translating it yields CATSPLPWDREETQYF.